The 5 T cell receptor beta chains in this list originate from one sample, sequenced in a study of blood T cells in healthy people across ages. Sample-barcoded 5' priming and a J-beta primer mix drove a second PCR of about 6 to 12 cycles. Using its own MiXCR run on the 5' RACE reads, TCRdb lists one record per CDR3 protein. The data contain roughly 570,000 distinct CDR3 sequences, roughly 29% of them singletons. The sequenced material came from blood. These receptors all come from a woman in her 70s in good health.

Worth noting for this clonotype: With a much larger clone just one base away, this may be a read error. The chain combines TRBV4-3 with TRBJ1-2; 9 nucleotides agree with TRBD1. The CDR3 sequence is 15 residues long. V trimming: 6 bases; J trimming: 7 bases; junction bases outside the gene matches: 12. Per germline, CDR1 LGHNA and CDR2 YSLEER. CDR3 coding DNA: TGCGCCAGCAGTCAGATACGGACAGGGGTCTGTGGCTACACCTTC. Protein product: CASSQIRTGVCGYTF.

This clonotype was counted between two and nine times. V gene TRBV9 combines with J gene TRBJ2-5; D unclear. The J call could be wrong; TRBJ2-7 is a better fit for the DNA end. Germline values: CDR1 SGDLS, CDR2 YYNGEE. This CDR3 is built from 15 residues. The CDR3 region has the DNA TGTGCCAGCAGCGCAAGCGCTACGGGCTCCTACGAGCAGTACTTC. Its translation: CASSASATGSYEQYF.

In this sample, this clonotype turned up a few times. The CDR3, as DNA: TGTGCCAGCAGTTACTCGATCAGAGGAAATTACTATGGCTACACCTTC. It codes for CASSYSIRGNYYGYTF. The V gene is TRBV6-5, the J gene TRBJ1-2; the D is unclear. Per germline, CDR1 MNHEY and CDR2 SVGAGI. The CDR3 totals 16 residues. Trimming stripped 0 bases from V and 3 bases from J, with 14 bases between.

This chain joins TRBV27 and TRBJ2-5; D uncertain. V was clipped by 6 bases and J by 2 bases, with 31 bases between them. Per germline, CDR1 MNHEY and CDR2 SMNVEV (reference sequence). CDR3 length equals 20 residues. CDR3 amino acids: CASSEVGLEFLTGLQETQYF. The CDR3 region has the DNA TGTGCCAGCAGCGAGGTCGGGCTCGAGTTTTTAACTGGGCTACAAGAGACCCAGTACTTC.

With regard to this clonotype: At one end the junction does not follow the germline gene, possibly because of a read error. The chain recombines TRBV5-1 with TRBJ2-5, with D perhaps TRBD2 (6 bases). Germline V CDR1 and CDR2: SGHRS, YFSETQ. The CDR3 extends over 16 amino acids. DNA for the CDR3: TGCGTCAGCAGCCTTCAAGGGACTGGGGCAACGGAGACCCAGTACTTC. Translating gives CVSSLQGTGATETQYF.